The clone carrying this TCR beta chain has more than one count but fewer than ten. The sample belongs to a study of blood T cell repertoires in COVID-19. CDR1 SGHNT and CDR2 YYREEE come from the germline V gene (reference sequence). The CDR3 has 15 amino acids. V was clipped by 0 bases and J by 5 bases; unmatched bases: 7. Everyone who took part was about 18 to 89 years old, and they came from about two dozen US areas. Original handling: Reference gene primer amplification yielded estimated nucleated cell counts. The repertoire was sequenced with immunoSEQ multiplex PCR; TCRdb's copy has only in-frame clones and lacks some. V and J calls and clone size are those listed in that table; D and trimming were worked out from the DNA. The sample has 150,000 or so clones, roughly 75% seen once.

This TCR derives from a woman aged 50 to 60 who had recovered from COVID-19. The specimen sequenced was PBMCs or T cells enriched from blood (not recorded which). This chain connects TRBV5-4 to TRBJ2-5, with TRBD1 matching 7 bases. The CDR3 nucleotides read TGTGCCAGCAGCTTGGCTCGGACAGGATTGGAGACCCAGTACTTC. It translates to CASSLARTGLETQYF.